This TCR beta chain emerged from a study of blood T cell repertoires in COVID-19. Study overall: Whether acute or convalescent, the COVID-19 samples came from the United States, Italy and Spain. T cells, B-cell-depleted T cells, or PBMCs provided the cDNA or gDNA that served as material.

Original methodology: Reference gene primer amplification yielded estimated nucleated cell counts. Some clones are missing from TCRdb's copy, which holds only in-frame ones; the method was immunoSEQ multiplex PCR. V, J and clone size derive from that table, while D and trimming were established from the DNA sequence. The table shows around 250,000 clones, with around 87% occurring only once. This receptor was identified in a woman between 70 and 85 years old with active or convalescent COVID-19. Sequenced material: peripheral blood.

CDR3 DNA: TGTGCCAGCGAGACTAGCGGGGGGGGCGCAGGGATAAATGAGCAGTTCTTC. This translates into CASETSGGGAGINEQFF. The chain employs TRBV2 and TRBJ2-1; TRBD2 matches 14 bases. V lost 8 bases and J lost 7; bases outside the gene matches: 13. The CDR3 sequence is 17 residues long. Germline V CDR1 and CDR2: SNHLY, FYNNEI.